This is a list of T cell receptor beta chains from one sample in a study of blood T cell repertoires in COVID-19. Generated by immunoSEQ multiplex PCR, the TCRdb table keeps only in-frame clones and is missing some. The table records about 280,000 clones, around nine tenths of them present only once. Sequencing was carried out using PBMCs or T cells enriched from blood (not recorded which). Every receptor here comes from a woman aged 35 to 49 who had recovered from COVID-19. CDR3s include the opening cysteine and the closing phenylalanine or tryptophan. D genes are given only for firm matches. Not all rows give a size; the values are once, few, many and, for expanded clones, a class.

V gene,D gene,J gene,clone size,CDR3 DNA,CDR3 protein
TRBV7-6,-,TRBJ2-5,-,TGTGCCAGCAGCTGGCGGACTGCAGAGACCCAGTACTTC,CASSWRTAETQYF
TRBV6-6,-,TRBJ2-3,-,TGTGCCAGTTGGGGGCCCCCCGGTGAGGATACGCAGTATTTT,CASWGPPGEDTQYF
TRBV27,-,TRBJ2-6,-,TGTGCCAGCAGTGGCCAGGGTTCTGGGGCCAACGTCCTGACTTTC,CASSGQGSGANVLTF
TRBV30,TRBD1,TRBJ1-6,-,TGTGCCTGGAGTTGGGGACAGGGGGGTTCACCCCTCCACTTT,CAWSWGQGGSPLHF
TRBV2,TRBD2,TRBJ2-5,-,TGTGCCAGCAGTGAACCCTCAAATCGACTAGCGGGAGAAGAGACCCAGTACTTC,CASSEPSNRLAGEETQYF
TRBV20-1,-,TRBJ2-1,-,TGCAGTGCTAGCAACAATGAGCAGTTCTTC,CSASNNEQFF
TRBV4-3,TRBD1,TRBJ1-6,few,TGCGCCAGCAGCCGAGGGACAGGACCAACGAAGAGTAATTCACCCCTCCACTTT,CASSRGTGPTKSNSPLHF
TRBV6-2/TRBV6-3,-,TRBJ2-2,-,TGTGCCAGCAGTTACGGACTGGCGAACACCGGGGAGCTGTTTTTT,CASSYGLANTGELFF
TRBV18,TRBD2,TRBJ2-7,-,TGTGCCAGCTCACTTCTCACGGCCACCCCGGGACTAGCGGCGACCTACGAGCAGTACTTC,CASSLLTATPGLAATYEQYF
TRBV7-2,TRBD2,TRBJ2-7,few,TGTGCCAGCAGCTTAGTACGGTCTAGCGGGAGTCGGGAGCAGTACTTC,CASSLVRSSGSREQYF
TRBV7-9,-,TRBJ2-1,-,TGTGCCAGCAGCTTACTAGCCTACAATGAGCAGTTCTTC,CASSLLAYNEQFF
TRBV7-2,-,TRBJ2-1,few,TGTGCCAGCAGCTTCGCGGCACACTCCTACAATGAGCAGTTCTTC,CASSFAAHSYNEQFF
TRBV27,TRBD1,TRBJ1-2,-,TGTGCCAGCAGTCCCCGGACAGGGGAAGGCTACACCTTC,CASSPRTGEGYTF
TRBV28,-,TRBJ1-6,-,TGTGCCAGCAATCCTACAGGAAGGGGTTCACCCCTCCACTTT,CASNPTGRGSPLHF
TRBV29-1,-,TRBJ2-7,-,TGCAGCGTTGAAGTGACACGCTACGAGCAGTACTTC,CSVEVTRYEQYF
TRBV6-5,TRBD2,TRBJ2-3,-,TGTGCCACTTCGCCTAGCGGGAGCACAGATACGCAGTATTTT,CATSPSGSTDTQYF
TRBV7-2,TRBD1,TRBJ1-1,-,TGTGCCAGCAGCTTCGCGACAGGGCTTGAAGCTTTCTTT,CASSFATGLEAFF
TRBV11-2,TRBD2,TRBJ2-1,-,TGTGCCAGCAGCTCTTTGAGGCGGGAGGGTAGGAATGAGCAGTTCTTC,CASSSLRREGRNEQFF
TRBV7-9,TRBD1,TRBJ2-7,-,TGTGCCAGCAGCCGGGGGACAGGGCCTACGGGGCAGTACTTC,CASSRGTGPTGQYF
TRBV18,TRBD1,TRBJ2-6,-,TGTGCCAGCTCACGGGACAGCCCCTCTGGGGCCAACGTCCTGACTTTC,CASSRDSPSGANVLTF
TRBV7-9,-,TRBJ2-7,-,TGTGCCAGCAGCCCGGGTGATGGCGAGCAGTACTTC,CASSPGDGEQYF
TRBV25-1,-,TRBJ1-1,once,TGTGCCAGCAGTGATTTTACAGGGGAAGCTTTCTTT,CASSDFTGEAFF
TRBV7-9,TRBD2,TRBJ2-7,-,TGTGCCAGTACCAGCGGGAGAGTCTCCTACGAGCAGTACTTC,CASTSGRVSYEQYF
TRBV2,-,TRBJ1-1,-,TGTGCCAGTGACATCCAGAACACTGAAGCTTTCTTT,CASDIQNTEAFF
TRBV27,TRBD1,TRBJ1-6,many,TGTGCCAGCAGACCGCAGGGGGATAATTCACCCCTCCACTTT,CASRPQGDNSPLHF
TRBV6-6,TRBD1,TRBJ2-5,few,TGTGCCAGCAGCGATCCCGGGACAGGGGTTGAGACCCAGTACTTC,CASSDPGTGVETQYF
TRBV28,-,TRBJ1-2,-,TGTGCCAGCAGTTCACACCCCAGCTTTTTCGGGGGGGTTATCTATGGCTACACCTTC,CASSSHPSFFGGVIYGYTF
TRBV28,TRBD1,TRBJ2-7,few,TGTGCCAGCGGGACAGGAAATCCCTACGAGCAGTACTTC,CASGTGNPYEQYF
TRBV12-2,-,TRBJ2-7,-,TGTGCAAGTCGCTTACCAGCCGGGACAGGGGCCTACGAGCAGTACTTC,CASRLPAGTGAYEQYF
TRBV18,TRBD1,TRBJ2-7,-,TGTGCCAGCCCGAACGACAGGGGTTTGCGGTACTTC,CASPNDRGLRYF
TRBV11-3,TRBD1,TRBJ1-1,-,TGTGCCAGCAGCTTAGAATGGGACAGACCGAACACTGAAGCTTTCTTT,CASSLEWDRPNTEAFF
TRBV29-1,-,TRBJ2-1,-,TGCAGCGTTGGGCCTAGCGATGAGCAGTTCTTC,CSVGPSDEQFF
TRBV7-2,-,TRBJ1-2,-,TGTGCCAGCAGCTTTTCACTGACAGCACATATCTATGGCTACACCTTC,CASSFSLTAHIYGYTF
TRBV7-2,-,TRBJ2-2,-,TGTGCCAGCAGCTTAGTTGGCAGGGGAGCCGGGGAGCTGTTTTTT,CASSLVGRGAGELFF
TRBV6-4,-,TRBJ2-7,-,TGTGCCAGCAGTGAGGTGGCAGGGGACGAGCAGTACTTC,CASSEVAGDEQYF
TRBV27,TRBD1,TRBJ1-5,few,TGTGCCAGCAGTTTATCCCCCTACAGGGGAAGTCAGCCCCAGCATTTT,CASSLSPYRGSQPQHF
TRBV7-2,TRBD2,TRBJ2-5,-,TGTGCCAGCAGCTTAAGTGTGGGAGGGCCCGAGACCCAGTACTTC,CASSLSVGGPETQYF
TRBV15,-,TRBJ2-2,-,TGTGCCACCAGCAGAGTGGAAGGTGGGAGTTCTTACGGGGAGCTGTTTTTT,CATSRVEGGSSYGELFF
TRBV7-3,TRBD2,TRBJ2-3,-,TGTGCCAGCAGCTTAAGGAGGGGCGGGAGGGATACGCAGTATTTT,CASSLRRGGRDTQYF
TRBV30,-,TRBJ2-7,-,TGTGCCTGGAGGCGTAGGCAGGGGGGTTTCTACGAGCAGTACTTC,CAWRRRQGGFYEQYF
TRBV7-2,TRBD2,TRBJ2-3,-,TGTGCCAGCAGCTCACAGATAGCGGGAGGGAAAGGAGATACGCAGTATTTT,CASSSQIAGGKGDTQYF
TRBV6-2/TRBV6-3,TRBD2,TRBJ2-1,few,TGTGCCAGCAGTTATAGGGGCCTAGCGGGAGGAGGTAATGAGCAGTTCTTC,CASSYRGLAGGGNEQFF
TRBV18,-,TRBJ2-7,-,TGTGCCAGCTCACCACTCCCCCCGAGTGACGAGCAGTACTTC,CASSPLPPSDEQYF
TRBV28,TRBD1,TRBJ2-7,-,TGTGCCAGCAGTTTACCCGGACAGGGGCTCTACGAGCAGTACTTC,CASSLPGQGLYEQYF
TRBV7-8,-,TRBJ2-1,-,TGTGCCAGCAGCTCCGAGCGGAACAATGAGCAGTTCTTC,CASSSERNNEQFF
TRBV7-2,TRBD1,TRBJ1-1,-,TGTGCCAGCAGCCTAACAGGGGGCAGGGGCACTGAAGCTTTCTTT,CASSLTGGRGTEAFF
TRBV18,-,TRBJ1-2,-,TGTGCCAGCTCACGAGAGACAGACTATGGCTACACCTTC,CASSRETDYGYTF
TRBV19,TRBD1,TRBJ2-5,-,TGTGCCAGTGGGGAGACAGGGCGAGAAGAGACCCAGTACTTC,CASGETGREETQYF
TRBV7-9,TRBD1,TRBJ2-7,-,TGTGCCAGCAGCTTAGAAGGGGACAGGGGTTACTACGAGCAGTACTTC,CASSLEGDRGYYEQYF
TRBV19,TRBD1,TRBJ1-1,few,TGTGCCAGTAGTCAGGGGGTATTGGGTACTGAAGCTTTCTTT,CASSQGVLGTEAFF